The 3 T cell receptor beta chains in this list originate from one sample, sequenced in a study of CD4 T cell repertoires in COVID-19. Assay: immunoSEQ multiplex PCR; the TCRdb copy retains only in-frame clones and omits some. This repertoire shows tens of thousands of clones, 83% found once; its top ten account for approximately 0.55%. The starting material was CD4+ T cells from peripheral blood, obtained after recovery from COVID-19. Source of these receptors: a human donor who had COVID-19.

V is TRBV5-1 and J is TRBJ1-2, with D perhaps matching TRBD1 (5 bases). Looked up from germline, CDR1 is SGHRS and CDR2 is YFSETQ. V dropped 0 bases and J dropped 0 bases, with 12 bases sitting between them. The CDR3 extends over 16 amino acids. CDR3 nucleotides: TGCGCCAGCAGCTTGGACGGGGCCCCGTCTAACTATGGCTACACCTTC. Encoded protein: CASSLDGAPSNYGYTF.

The chain combines TRBV2 with TRBJ2-2; 7 bases agree with TRBD1. The germline CDR1 and CDR2 sequences are SNHLY and FYNNEI. CDR3 length: 15 amino acids. V lost 4 bases and J lost 4; bases outside the gene matches: 6. CDR3 in amino acids: CASSGQGRGTGELFF. The CDR3, as DNA: TGTGCCAGCAGTGGACAGGGACGTGGCACCGGGGAGCTGTTTTTT.

The count of this clone is one. This chain joins TRBV29-1 and TRBJ2-3; perhaps TRBD1 as D (6 bases). CDR1 is SQVTM and CDR2 is ANQGSEA in the germline V gene. V lost 6 bases, J lost 4 bases, and 17 bases lay in between. The CDR3 is 14 amino acids. CDR3 sequence (DNA): TGCAGCGTGGTTAGGCAGGGGCAGCCAGATACGCAGTATTTT. Residues: CSVVRQGQPDTQYF.